This TCR beta chain emerged from a study of naive and memory T cell subsets. After the first PCR, alpha and beta chain libraries were processed separately. The CDR3 sequence is 16 residues long. V was shortened by 8 bases and J by 0 bases, with 17 bases between the two germline ends. Two oligonucleotides, mixed equimolar, formed the beta constant-region primer covering TRBC1 and TRBC2. Ligated cDNA was amplified by four rounds of PCR with nested alpha and beta constant-region primers and SP2. An oligonucleotide with the SP2 primer and a 12-nucleotide UMI was ligated to the cDNA 3' end. TCRdb re-derived calls from the UMI-ligation and nested PCR reads in MiXCR, one entry per CDR3 protein. This table has 99,000 or so distinct CDR3 sequences, about 14% appearing once. This clonotype was seen many times. Antigen specificity is unknown. Study findings and constraints: Naive repertoires, especially CD8, held a few larger clonotypes, possibly memory cells re-expressing CD45RA.

The sample comprised naive CD8+ T cells from blood. The chain links TRBV12-3 or TRBV12-4 to TRBJ1-3; D is ambiguous. The TCR originated in a human donor in good health. This CDR3 reads CASLPILPSSGNTIYF. Here the CDR3 DNA reads TGTGCCAGCCTTCCTATCCTTCCATCCTCTGGAAACACCATATATTTT.